This T cell receptor (beta chain) was captured by sequencing in a study of blood T cell repertoires in COVID-19. This CDR3 spans 14 amino acids. Germline V gene data show CDR1 as KGHSH and CDR2 as LQKENI. V trimming: 2 bases; J trimming: 1 base; junction bases outside the gene matches: 0. Only in-frame clones appear in the TCRdb table, and some are missing; sequencing was by immunoSEQ multiplex PCR. This sample yields 300,000 or so clones, of which approximately 90% are seen a single time; 2% to 2.5% belongs to the top ten. This clone has a handful of counts. What was sequenced was peripheral blood. This chain joins TRBV18 and TRBJ1-1; 8 bases align to TRBD1. This clonotype was obtained from a woman in her thirties with COVID-19, enrolled during active disease. As DNA, the CDR3 is TGTGCCAGCTCACCAACAGGGGGGAACACTGAAGCTTTCTTT. Translated: CASSPTGGNTEAFF.